This TCR beta chain was sequenced during a study of blood T cell repertoires in COVID-19. The wider study: Acute and convalescent COVID-19 specimens originated in the United States, Italy and Spain. Sources were T cells, B-cell-depleted T cells, or PBMCs; the material itself was cDNA or gDNA.

Trimming shortened V by 0 bases and J by 3 bases, and 8 bases separated the two germline ends. The CDR3 sequence is 14 residues long. Germline V CDR1 and CDR2: SGHAT, FQNNGV. Seattle's cohort entered during active infection and was followed longitudinally. In the authors' workflow: Estimation of nucleated cell counts relied on the amplification of reference gene primers. TCRdb keeps only in-frame clones here, not all; method: immunoSEQ multiplex PCR. The V and J calls and clone size come from that table; D and trimming were worked out from the DNA. In the table there are around 330,000 clones, 70% to 90% of which are singletons.

The clonotype originates from a woman aged 25 to 39 with COVID-19, enrolled during active disease. The V call is TRBV11-2, the J call TRBJ1-2; unclear D gene. What was sequenced was peripheral blood. The chain's CDR3 is CASSLDHRYYGYTF. The CDR3 DNA reads as TGTGCCAGCAGCTTAGATCACAGATACTATGGCTACACCTTC.